This T cell receptor (beta chain) is drawn from a study of blood T cell repertoires in COVID-19 (dated by TCRdb to the early 2020s). Regarding the research as a whole: Samples covering the acute and convalescent phases of COVID-19 were provided by collaborators in the United States, Italy and Spain. The prospective study material was composed of cDNA or gDNA derived from T cells, B-cell-depleted T cells, or PBMCs. The samples were drawn from the first 160 participants of the ongoing ImmuneRACE study and from 950 to 1,500 subjects provided by 6 global collaborators. Nearly every sample came with metadata listing a de-identified subject ID, COVID-19 status, age in years and sex. HLA class I and class II types, where available, came from metadata supplied by the sample provider rather than from assay-based typing. Subjects who had been exposed to COVID-19, were actively infected with it, or had recovered from it provided the deeply sampled blood TCRbeta repertoires that made up the dataset. The repertoires were made available in a free public database intended to serve as a resource for research on the immune response to SARS-CoV-2.

What the work shows at the level of the full study, not this receptor alone: How much clinical and demographic metadata was included differed by source and by participant, and the metadata was provided uncurated.

V is clipped by 6 bases and J by 5 bases, and the sequence between their germline boundaries is 19 bases long. The CDR1 and CDR2 encoded by the germline V gene are SQVTM and ANQGSEA. Including cysteine and phenylalanine, the CDR3 has 14 amino acids. The kept DNA is CDR3 alone, 42 bases in frame from the first base. Each collaborating institution followed its own protocols to collect whole blood in K2EDTA tubes. For TCRbeta analysis, collaborators shipped samples in one of three forms: frozen whole blood, isolated PBMCs, or DNA extracted from either of those sample types. The immunoSEQ Assay, a bias-controlled multiplex PCR, was used to amplify TCRbeta CDR3 regions from genomic DNA. In the original analysis: The number of nucleated cells in each sample was estimated by amplification of reference gene primers within the assay. To quantify the absolute abundance of each unique TCRbeta CDR3 rearrangement, sequence reads were collapsed and filtered. Productive Simpson clonality was computed per sample as the square root of Simpson's diversity index over productive rearrangements. Entries here come from immuneACCESS through TCRdb and include only in-frame sequences with V and J called. Some clones fail to appear in such tables; in the studies checked, an unresolved V gene covers under half of the shortfall, and the cause of the remainder is unknown. The DNA was the basis for D and trimming; V, J and clone size are from that table. This sample gives 300,000 to 350,000 clones in total; around 82% of them show up just once. The ten most abundant clones make up under 3% of the sample.

Points on this clone: No antigen is known for it. The input lacks base qualities; no much larger clone sits a single base away.

Here the chain combines TRBV29-1 and TRBJ1-1; TRBD1 is perhaps the D gene, given 6 matching bases. Input material: peripheral blood. The TCR comes from a man younger than 40 with active or convalescent COVID-19. The DNA sequence is as follows: TGCAGCGTCGATAACAGGGCCAGTGGGACTGAAGCTTTCTTT. Its translation is CSVDNRASGTEAFF.